The source of this T cell receptor beta chain is a study of regulatory T cells in long-lasting Graves disease. HTBI primers from iRepertoire and Arm-PCR of CDR3 regions yielded the TCR beta libraries. TCRdb processed the multiplex PCR reads anew with MiXCR; each CDR3 protein has one entry. The table shows about 430,000 distinct CDR3 sequences, with 20% to 25% occurring only once. This clonotype was seen repeatedly, ten times or more. No antigen is known for it. Study conclusions and caveats: With a small sample size, accuracy may have been reduced. Peripheral blood alone, not thyroid tissue, underwent study. Persistent disease showed a preference for TRBV28, TRBJ1-2 and TRBJ2-5.

Specified time point: persistent/refractory GD, antithyroid drugs over 5 years with positive TRAb. The authors made the TCR library using RNA they extracted from PBMCs. Germline CDR1 reads SGHAT; CDR2 reads FQNNGV. After removal of 5 bases from V and 2 bases from J, the junction contained 6 bases not matched to a gene. The CDR3 runs to 15 residues. Source: peripheral blood mononuclear cells (PBMCs), taken when the disease was refractory, from a patient treated with antithyroid drugs. The source of this sequence is a female donor with Graves disease. This chain links TRBV11-2 with TRBJ2-4; 7 bases match TRBD1. In DNA form, the CDR3 reads TGTGCCAGCAGCAACCAGGGGGTACCCAAAAACATTCAGTACTTC. Its translation: CASSNQGVPKNIQYF.